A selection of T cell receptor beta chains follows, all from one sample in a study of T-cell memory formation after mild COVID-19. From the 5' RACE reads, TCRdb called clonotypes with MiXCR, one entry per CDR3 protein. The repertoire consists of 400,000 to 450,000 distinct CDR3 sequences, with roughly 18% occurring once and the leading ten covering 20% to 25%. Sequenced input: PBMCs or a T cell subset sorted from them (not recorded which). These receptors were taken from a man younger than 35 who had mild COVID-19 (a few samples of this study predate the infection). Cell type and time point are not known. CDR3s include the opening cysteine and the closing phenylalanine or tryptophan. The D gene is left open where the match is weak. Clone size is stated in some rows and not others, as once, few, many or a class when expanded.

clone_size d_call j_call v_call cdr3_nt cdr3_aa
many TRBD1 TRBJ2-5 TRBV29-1 TGCAGCGTTGAAGATCGGGACAGGGGGCGACTGGAGACCCAGTACTTC CSVEDRDRGRLETQYF
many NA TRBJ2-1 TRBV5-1 TGCGCCAGCAGCTTGGTTGGCAGGCCCAGGTGGGATGAGCAGTTCTTC CASSLVGRPRWDEQFF
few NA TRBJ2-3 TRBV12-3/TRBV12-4 TGTGCCAGCAGTCCAGGACTAAAATCTCATACGCAGTATTTT CASSPGLKSHTQYF
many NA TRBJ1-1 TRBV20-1 TGCAGTGCTAGAGCTGGCTCAAAGAACACTGAAGCTTTCTTT CSARAGSKNTEAFF
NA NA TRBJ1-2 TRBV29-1 TGCAGCGTTGACGGCACGGGACTGGAAGGCTACACCTTC CSVDGTGLEGYTF
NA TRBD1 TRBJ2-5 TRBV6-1 TGTGCCAGCAGTGTTGGACAGGGCCTAAAAGAGACCCAGTACTTC CASSVGQGLKETQYF
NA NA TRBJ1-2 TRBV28 TGTGCCAGCACCCTCGAACAGGGCTCTTACGGCTACACCTTC CASTLEQGSYGYTF
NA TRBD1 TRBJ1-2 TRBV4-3 TGCGCCAGCAGCCAAGACTGGACAGGTTCGGGGGGCTACACCTTC CASSQDWTGSGGYTF
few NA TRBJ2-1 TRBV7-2 TGTGCCAGCAGCGCCGGGGGGCTCTCCTACAATGAGCAGTTCTTC CASSAGGLSYNEQFF
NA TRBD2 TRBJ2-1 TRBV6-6 TGTGCCACCAGCCTTATTCCCCTAGCGGACAATGAGCAGTTCTTC CATSLIPLADNEQFF
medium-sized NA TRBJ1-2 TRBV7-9 TGTGCCAGCAGCTTAGCGAACGGGAATGGCTACACCTTC CASSLANGNGYTF
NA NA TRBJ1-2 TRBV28 TGTGCCAGCTTTTTCAGGGCCAACTATGGCTACACCTTC CASFFRANYGYTF
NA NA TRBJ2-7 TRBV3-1 TGTGCCAGCAGCCAAGTAGGGCATGAGCAGTACTTC CASSQVGHEQYF
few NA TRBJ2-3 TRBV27 TGTGCCAGCAGTTTAAAACCGCCAGGGCTGTTGGGAGATACGCAGTATTTT CASSLKPPGLLGDTQYF
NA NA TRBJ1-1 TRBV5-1 TGCGCCAGCAGCTTGGGATCCGGGACTGAGGATGAAGCTTTCTTT CASSLGSGTEDEAFF
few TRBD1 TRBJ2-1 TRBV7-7 TGTGCCAGCAGCGAGACCGGGACAGGGCTCAATGAGCAGTTCTTC CASSETGTGLNEQFF
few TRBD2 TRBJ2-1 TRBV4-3 TGCGCCAGCAGCCAGGGGACTAGGGGCTATGAGCAGTTCTTC CASSQGTRGYEQFF
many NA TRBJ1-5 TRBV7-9 TGTGCCAGCAGCCCGCAGGGAGGCCAGCCCCAGCATTTT CASSPQGGQPQHF
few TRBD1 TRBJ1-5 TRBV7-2 TGTGCCAGCAGATCCGACAGGGGCAATCAGCCCCAGCATTTT CASRSDRGNQPQHF
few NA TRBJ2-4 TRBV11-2 TGTGCCAGCAGCCCACGAGGGTCAGTAAGCAAAAACATTCAGTACTTC CASSPRGSVSKNIQYF
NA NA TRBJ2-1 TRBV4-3 TGCGCCAGCAGCCAAGAGTCTAGGGGTTTTGTACCTGACTACAATGAGCAGTTCTTC CASSQESRGFVPDYNEQFF
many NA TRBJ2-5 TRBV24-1 TGTGCCACCAGTGATGGTCCTACGGAGACCCAGTACTTC CATSDGPTETQYF
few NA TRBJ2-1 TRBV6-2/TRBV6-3 TGTGCCAGCAGTTACCCCGGCGGGCAGTTCTTC CASSYPGGQFF
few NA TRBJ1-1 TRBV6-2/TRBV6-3 TGTGCCAGCAGTTACTACAGAGACACTGAAGCTTTCTTT CASSYYRDTEAFF
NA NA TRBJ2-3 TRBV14 TGTGCCAGCAGCCCGCAGTGGGGGACCACAGATACGCAGTATTTT CASSPQWGTTDTQYF
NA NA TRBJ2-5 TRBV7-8 TGTGCCAGCAGCCCCCCGATACAAGAGACCCAGTACTTC CASSPPIQETQYF
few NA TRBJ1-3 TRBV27 TGTGCCAGCAGTTCGGCCGGTTCCTCTGGAAACACCATATATTTT CASSSAGSSGNTIYF
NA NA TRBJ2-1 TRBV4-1 TGCGCCAGCAGCCCCACTCCGGGCAGTTACAATGAGCAGTTCTTC CASSPTPGSYNEQFF
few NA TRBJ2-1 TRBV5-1 TGCGCCAGCAGCTCGGGGGCAGGGGACTACAATGAGCAGTTCTTC CASSSGAGDYNEQFF
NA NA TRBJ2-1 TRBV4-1 TGCGCCAGCAGCCCAAGGTCACAGGCTCTGAACAATGAGCAGTTCTTC CASSPRSQALNNEQFF
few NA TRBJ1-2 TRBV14 TGTGCCAGCAGCCAGGGGATCGGGTATGGCTACACCTTC CASSQGIGYGYTF
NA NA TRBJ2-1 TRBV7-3 TGTGCCAGCAGCTCAAGGGGAGGCTCCTACAATGAGCAGTTCTTC CASSSRGGSYNEQFF
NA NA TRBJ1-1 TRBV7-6 TGTGCCAGCAGCTTAGCGGGGAGTGACACTGAAGCTTTCTTT CASSLAGSDTEAFF
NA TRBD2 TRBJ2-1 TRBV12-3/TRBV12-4 TGTGCCAGCAGTTTAAGTCTACGGGGGACTAGCGGGGGACACAATGAGCAGTTCTTC CASSLSLRGTSGGHNEQFF
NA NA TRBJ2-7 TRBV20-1 TGCAGTGCTACCCGACAGGCCACCTACGAGCAGTACTTC CSATRQATYEQYF
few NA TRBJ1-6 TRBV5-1 TGCGCCAGCAGTAGGGACGGGAGCTCCTATAATTCACCCCTCCACTTT CASSRDGSSYNSPLHF
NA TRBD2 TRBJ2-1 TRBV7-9 TGTGCCAGCAGCGCCTTAGCGGGGGCAGGGGAGCAGTTCTTC CASSALAGAGEQFF
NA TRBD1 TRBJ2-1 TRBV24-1 TGTGCCACCAGTGAGTACAGGGGCAATGAGCAGTTCTTC CATSEYRGNEQFF
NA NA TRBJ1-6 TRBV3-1 TGTGCCAGCAGCCGCGCGGGACGGAATAATTCACCCCTCCACTTT CASSRAGRNNSPLHF
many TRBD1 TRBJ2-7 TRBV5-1 TGCGCCAGCAGCCTACTGACAGGGGAAACCTACGAGCAGTACTTC CASSLLTGETYEQYF
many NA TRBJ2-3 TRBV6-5 TGTGCCAGCAGTCCTAATTCAGATACGCAGTATTTT CASSPNSDTQYF
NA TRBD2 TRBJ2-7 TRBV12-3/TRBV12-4 TGTGCCAGCAGTTTAGGCGGGGGGACTTCCTACGAGCAGTACTTC CASSLGGGTSYEQYF
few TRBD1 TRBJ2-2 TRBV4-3 TGCGCCAGCAGCCAAGACCCAACAGGGGGAATCGGGGAGCTGTTTTTT CASSQDPTGGIGELFF
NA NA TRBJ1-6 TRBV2 TGTGCCAGCAGTGAACAGGGACCTGATAATTCACCCCTCCACTTT CASSEQGPDNSPLHF
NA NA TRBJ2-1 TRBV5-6 TGTGCCAGCAGCCCCGGACCCCTGATCCCCTACAATGAGCAGTTCTTC CASSPGPLIPYNEQFF
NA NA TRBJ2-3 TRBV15 TGTGCCACCACGAGGGGGGCGGGGGTCACAGATACGCAGTATTTT CATTRGAGVTDTQYF